The clone carrying this T cell receptor (beta chain) appeared many times. Its antigen is not known. Via MiXCR, TCRdb re-called the reads, giving one row per CDR3 protein. The sample contains around 800,000 distinct CDR3 sequences, about 30% of which appear only once. The data were taken from a study of T cell repertoires in cytomegalovirus infection. Study-wide results and caveats: People with CMV and the relevant HLA were identified by cumulative public TCR beta family frequency.

This CDR3 has 15 amino acids. The germline gives CDR1 SGHDT, CDR2 YYEEEE. The ends were cut back, 2 bases at V and 0 bases at J, with 9 bases in the middle. The input for sequencing was cultured CD8+ T cells from PBMCs, taken from culture after CMV antigen stimulation. The chain couples TRBV5-6 to TRBJ1-5; D is unresolved. The clonotype originates from a human donor in good health (CMV status not recorded). Some clones in this sample may be carry-over from other donors' samples. CDR3 bases: TGTGCCAGCAGCTTAGGCCAGCTTAGCAATCAGCCCCAGCATTTT. Protein product: CASSLGQLSNQPQHF.